Shown below are 21 T cell receptor beta chains from a single sample sequenced in a study of early T cells in non-severe SARS-CoV-2 infection. TCRdb independently ran MiXCR on the 5' RACE reads; one entry per CDR3 protein. This sample carries 20,000 to 30,000 distinct CDR3 sequences, under 5% of them seen once, and the ten largest clones take 6.2%. The specimen was whole blood. These TCRs come from an adult who was a healthcare worker with PCR-confirmed SARS-CoV-2 infection or an uninfected control (not recorded which).

Ten or more counts support this clonotype. The chain recombines TRBV7-9 with TRBJ1-6, with D possibly matching TRBD1 (6 bases). The germline gives CDR1 SEHNR, CDR2 FQNEAQ (reference sequence). The CDR3 extends over 13 amino acids. Deletions cut 1 base from V and 10 bases from J, with 8 bases between. The CDR3 sequence: CASSLGQGSPLHF. The DNA of the CDR3 is TGTGCCAGCAGCTTAGGCCAGGGGTCACCCCTCCACTTT.

This clonotype appeared many times. J is TRBJ1-6 and V is TRBV7-8; D is uncertain. V dropped 1 base and J dropped 1 base, with 5 bases sitting between them. Per the germline V gene, CDR1 is SGHVS and CDR2 is FQNEAQ. This CDR3 comprises 15 residues. The CDR3 loop is CASSLDSSYNSPLHF. The CDR3 DNA reads TGTGCCAGCAGCTTAGACAGTTCCTATAATTCACCCCTCCACTTT.

In its sample, this clonotype was seen many times. The chain recombines TRBV3-1 with TRBJ2-1; D ambiguous. The CDR3 totals 15 residues. Trimming removed 1 base from V and 8 bases from J, with 15 bases in between. Per germline, CDR1 LGHDT and CDR2 YNNKEL (reference sequence). As DNA, the CDR3 is TGTGCCAGCAGCCAAGGCCTGGTTAGTCGCGATGAGCAGTTCTTC. Its translation is CASSQGLVSRDEQFF.

V usage is TRBV7-3 and J usage is TRBJ2-5, with a weak D call TRBD2 (6 bases). The CDR3 is 15 residues long. CDR1 SGHTA and CDR2 FQGTGA come from the germline V gene. V lost 4 bases to trimming and J lost 7 bases, with 19 bases between them. CDR3: CASSSRAPPGGTQYF. The CDR3 DNA reads TGTGCCAGCAGCTCTAGAGCCCCTCCCGGGGGGACCCAGTACTTC.

This clonotype was observed many times. The rearrangement uses TRBV12-3 or TRBV12-4 and TRBJ2-3; 8 bases align to TRBD1. The CDR3 is made up of 14 amino acids. Trimming removed 3 bases from V and 3 bases from J; junction bases left unmatched: 2. The CDR3 sequence is CASSLTGETDTQYF. For the CDR3, the DNA is TGTGCCAGCAGTTTGACAGGGGAAACAGATACGCAGTATTTT.

This clonotype has a count of ten or more. The rearrangement joins TRBV10-3 to TRBJ2-1; TRBD2 matches 8 bases. CDR1 and CDR2 (germline): ENHRY, SYGVKD. The CDR3 is 15 amino acids. The ends lost 2 bases at V and 6 bases at J; junction bases unmatched: 6. CDR3 DNA sequence: TGTGCCATCAGTGAGCCGGCACTAGCGGTCAATGAGCAGTTCTTC. It translates to CAISEPALAVNEQFF.

This clonotype was counted ten times or more. The chain recombines TRBV28 with TRBJ1-2; TRBD1 matches 7 bases. The CDR3 is made up of 18 amino acids. The germline gives CDR1 MDHEN, CDR2 SYDVKM. Trimming took 5 bases from V and 0 from J; bases not matched to a gene: 15. CDR3 residues: CASSGGTVPYIPNYGYTF. The CDR3 DNA is TGTGCCAGCAGTGGAGGGACAGTTCCTTATATCCCTAACTATGGCTACACCTTC.

V usage is TRBV7-9 and J usage is TRBJ2-7; 7 bases agree with TRBD1. The CDR3 spans 14 residues. Germline V lookup: CDR1 SEHNR, CDR2 FQNEAQ (reference sequence). After removal of 3 bases from V and 3 bases from J, the junction contained 5 bases not matched to a gene. This CDR3 reads CASSFADRDYEQYF. In nucleotides, the CDR3 is TGTGCCAGCAGCTTTGCCGACAGGGACTACGAGCAGTACTTC.

This clonotype was detected ten times or more. The rearrangement links TRBV9 to TRBJ2-5; D is perhaps TRBD2 (6 bases). CDR1 is SGDLS, CDR2 YYNGEE, per germline. The CDR3 length is 15 residues. Trimming took off 3 bases at V and 5 bases at J, with 17 bases between the two ends. CDR3: CASSGWQVEGETQYF. In DNA, the CDR3 is TGTGCCAGCAGCGGCTGGCAGGTGGAGGGGGAGACCCAGTACTTC.

A few counts support this clonotype. The rearrangement joins TRBV20-1 to TRBJ1-2; D unresolved. The CDR3 length is 15 residues. V lost 3 bases and J 2 bases, leaving 16 bases between the germline ends. Germline values: CDR1 DFQATT, CDR2 SNEGSKA (reference sequence). In DNA, the CDR3 is TGCAGTGCTAGCCCCGCGGGAGGGAGGAACTATGGCTACACCTTC. Amino acid sequence: CSASPAGGRNYGYTF.

This clonotype was picked up many times. The V and J genes are TRBV21-1 and TRBJ2-7; TRBD2, the D gene given by the table, was not confirmed from the DNA. TRBV21-1 is recorded as a pseudogene. This CDR3 has 19 residues. The CDR3 loop reads CASSKGPSMRIQGTHEQYF. CDR3 in DNA: TGTGCCAGCAGCAAAGGGCCCTCTATGCGGATCCAGGGGACCCACGAGCAGTACTTC.

This clonotype was counted many times. The chain has TRBV7-2 and TRBJ2-7; D not certain. This CDR3 has 13 amino acids. With 5 bases removed from V and 4 bases from J, the gap between germline ends came to 12 bases. Looked up from germline, CDR1 is SGHTA and CDR2 is FQGNSA. In DNA form, the CDR3 reads TGTGCCAGCAGCCTACGCCGTGGGTACGAGCAGTACTTC. Amino acid sequence: CASSLRRGYEQYF.

This clonotype was observed a few times. The rearrangement uses TRBV21-1 and TRBJ2-7. TRBV21-1 is a listed pseudogene. The CDR3 is made up of 15 amino acids. The CDR3 here is CASSSLSVGPYEQYF. The CDR3 DNA sequence: TGTGCCAGCAGCAGTCTAAGCGTCGGGCCCTACGAGCAGTACTTC.

The sample holds many counts of this clonotype. The chain has TRBV14 and TRBJ1-4, with a possible D match to TRBD1 (5 bases). The CDR3 is 14 amino acids. Trimming left V 1 base short and J 10 bases short, with 13 bases between. From germline, CDR1 is SGHDN and CDR2 FVKESK. CDR3 nucleotide sequence: TGTGCCAGCAGCCAAGGGGGGTTTGGCAGAAAACTGTTTTTT. Translating it yields CASSQGGFGRKLFF.

This clonotype was recorded at least ten times. This chain joins TRBV7-8 and TRBJ1-6; 8 nucleotides match TRBD1. This CDR3 comprises 15 residues. With V trimmed by 5 bases and J by 7 bases, 7 bases remained unmatched. The V gene's germline CDR1 is SGHVS and CDR2 FQNEAQ. CDR3 nucleotide sequence: TGTGCCAGCAGCCCCGGACAGGGATACAATTCACCCCTCCACTTT. This gives the protein CASSPGQGYNSPLHF. Drawing the rest from reference TRBV7-8 and TRBJ1-6, the complete variable domain is GAGVSQSPRYKVAKRGQDVALRCDPISGHVSLFWYQQALGQGPEFLTYFQNEAQLDKSGLPSDRFFAERPEGSVSTLKIQRTQQEDSAVYLCASSPGQGYNSPLHFGNGTRLTVT.

In this sample, this clonotype turned up a few times. CDR3 in amino acids: CASSEWEREQYF. The CDR3 DNA reads as TGTGCCAGCAGTGAATGGGAGAGGGAGCAGTACTTC. V and J are TRBV2 and TRBJ2-7, with D perhaps TRBD2 (5 bases). Trimming cost V 2 bases and J 7 bases, with 9 bases left between them. Germline V gene data show CDR1 as SNHLY and CDR2 as FYNNEI. The CDR3 contains 12 residues.

This clonotype was observed a handful of times. The genes are TRBV7-3 and TRBJ1-1; D unresolved. The V gene's germline CDR1 is SGHTA and CDR2 FQGTGA. Trimming left V 5 bases short and J 4 bases short, with 14 bases between. The CDR3 runs 14 residues. CDR3 amino acids: CASSPAGWSTEAFF. The DNA of the CDR3 is TGTGCCAGCAGCCCGGCGGGCTGGAGCACTGAAGCTTTCTTT.

Ten or more counts support this clonotype. The rearrangement uses TRBV29-1 and TRBJ2-7; 7 bases align to TRBD2. The trim removed 7 bases at V and 5 bases at J, leaving 11 bases unmatched. Germline CDR1 SQVTM, CDR2 ANQGSEA. This CDR3 comprises 13 residues. CDR3 residues: CSARTSIFDEQYF. The CDR3 DNA reads TGCAGCGCCCGGACTAGTATCTTTGACGAGCAGTACTTC.

This clonotype occurred a few times. The chain uses TRBV5-4 and TRBJ2-3; 8 positions match TRBD1. The germline gives CDR1 SGHNT, CDR2 YYREEE (reference sequence). The CDR3 is 14 residues long. Losses at the gene ends were 4 bases for V and 6 bases for J; bases not matched to a gene: 7. CDR3 region: CASSPPTGDDTQYF. The CDR3 DNA sequence: TGTGCCAGCAGCCCTCCGACAGGGGATGATACGCAGTATTTT. Together with reference TRBV5-4 and TRBJ2-3, the CDR3 gives the full variable domain: ETGVTQSPTHLIKTRGQQVTLRCSSQSGHNTVSWYQQALGQGPQFIFQYYREEENGRGNFPPRFSGLQFPNYSSELNVNALELDDSALYLCASSPPTGDDTQYFGPGTRLTVL.

Judged by abundance, this clonotype is medium-sized. The gene calls are TRBV18 and TRBJ1-1; D may be TRBD1 (6 bases). The V end was cut by 0 bases, the J end by 7 bases, with 15 bases between. Germline V lookup: CDR1 KGHSH, CDR2 LQKENI. CDR3 length equals 15 residues. The CDR3 here is CASSPPLGGDGEAFF. The DNA of the CDR3 is TGTGCCAGCTCACCACCTTTAGGGGGTGATGGTGAAGCTTTCTTT. Together with reference TRBV18 and TRBJ1-1, the CDR3 gives the full variable domain: NAGVMQNPRHLVRRRGQEARLRCSPMKGHSHVYWYRQLPEEGLKFMVYLQKENIIDESGMPKERFSAEFPKEGPSILRIQQVVRGDSAAYFCASSPPLGGDGEAFFGQGTRLTVV.

This clonotype occurred many times. The chain combines TRBV7-3 with TRBJ2-3; TRBD2 agrees at 8 bases. V shed 5 bases, J shed 0 bases, and the junction held 4 bases outside the gene matches. The CDR3 loop spans 15 amino acids. The germline V gene has CDR1 SGHTA and CDR2 FQGTGA. DNA of the CDR3: TGTGCCAGCAGCCCCTCTAGCGGGAGCACAGATACGCAGTATTTT. Its translation: CASSPSSGSTDTQYF.